These T cell receptor beta chains were read from a single sample in a study of T cell repertoires in cytomegalovirus infection. Each CDR3 protein gets one entry after TCRdb re-called the reads with MiXCR. Of fewer than 850,000 distinct CDR3 sequences listed, about 28% are singletons. These TCRs' antigens remain unknown. Sequencing was performed on cultured CD8+ T cells from PBMCs, taken from culture after CMV antigen stimulation. The receptors originated from a human donor in good health (CMV status not recorded). Some clones in this sample may be carry-over from other donors' samples. CDR3s include the opening cysteine and the closing phenylalanine or tryptophan. A D gene is named only where the DNA matches it firmly. Where a row states a size, it is once, few, many or the class of an expanded clone; other rows omit it.

V	J	size	D	DNA	CDR3
TRBV6-5	TRBJ2-7	many	.	TGTGCCAGCAGTACGGACTCCTACGAGCAGTACTTC	CASSTDSYEQYF
TRBV27	TRBJ1-6	many	.	TGTGCCAGCAGTTCCCTACAAGCCCACGCACTGTATAATTCACCCCTCCACTTT	CASSSLQAHALYNSPLHF
TRBV6-5	TRBJ2-1	many	.	TGTGCCAGCAGGCAGCTTTCCTACAATGAGCAGTTCTTC	CASRQLSYNEQFF
TRBV13	TRBJ1-5	.	TRBD1	TGTGCCAGCAGCTTAGGCAGGGGGCAAAGCAATCAGCCCCAGCATTTT	CASSLGRGQSNQPQHF
TRBV25-1	TRBJ1-2	.	TRBD1	TGTGCCAGCAGTAAGGGACAGGGGGCTTCAGGAGGCTACACCTTC	CASSKGQGASGGYTF
TRBV7-9	TRBJ1-6	.	TRBD1	TGTGCCAGCAGCCCCTTGACAGGGATTGATTCACCCCTCCACTTT	CASSPLTGIDSPLHF
TRBV6-8	TRBJ1-2	few	.	TGTGCCAGCAGTTCTTGCGGCACGGACTCTAACTATGGCTACACCTTC	CASSSCGTDSNYGYTF
TRBV12-5	TRBJ1-1	few	TRBD1	TGTGCTAGTGGTTCCGGACAGGGGGCAGCCACTGAAGCTTTCTTT	CASGSGQGAATEAFF
TRBV7-6	TRBJ2-1	.	TRBD1	TGTGCTAGCAGCCCGACAGGGAAGGGCGATGAGCAGTTCTTC	CASSPTGKGDEQFF
TRBV2	TRBJ2-1	.	.	TGTGCCAGCAGTTACATAGTTAATGAGCAGTTCTTC	CASSYIVNEQFF
TRBV12-3/TRBV12-4	TRBJ2-3	few	.	TGTGCCAGCAGTTTCCTATTATACCCCGGGAGCCAACACAACGGCACAGATACGCAGTATTTT	CASSFLLYPGSQHNGTDTQYF
TRBV7-9	TRBJ1-2	.	TRBD1	TGTGCCAGCAGCTACAGGACAGGGGATGGCTACACCTTC	CASSYRTGDGYTF
TRBV7-2	TRBJ1-4	many	TRBD1	TGTGCCAGCAGCACCCCGACAGGGGTGACTGAAAAACTGTTTTTT	CASSTPTGVTEKLFF
TRBV9	TRBJ2-3	.	.	TGTGCCAGCAGCGTCGAGGGATTGGATACGCAGTATTTT	CASSVEGLDTQYF
TRBV7-3	TRBJ2-5	many	.	TGTGCCAGCAGGCCCCCGGGGGAAGAGACCCAGTACTTC	CASRPPGEETQYF
TRBV7-9	TRBJ2-7	few	.	TGTGCCAGCAGCTTTACTGTTGAGGAGCAGTACTTC	CASSFTVEEQYF
TRBV7-6	TRBJ2-7	.	TRBD1	TGTGCCAGCAGCTTAGGGGCGGGGACAGGGGGCTACGAGCAGTACTTC	CASSLGAGTGGYEQYF
TRBV4-1	TRBJ2-7	few	TRBD2	TGTGCCAGCAGCCAAACCGCCTCTAGCGGGGGGGCCGAAGAGCAGTACTTC	CASSQTASSGGAEEQYF
TRBV27	TRBJ2-2	few	.	TGTGCCAGCAGTCCCTGGACCCCGGCGGACACCGGGGAGCTGTTTTTT	CASSPWTPADTGELFF
TRBV7-9	TRBJ1-1	few	.	TGTGCCAGCAGCGGAGATGGGGGGAGGAAGGCTGAAGCTTTCTTT	CASSGDGGRKAEAFF
TRBV19	TRBJ1-2	few	.	TGTGCCAGTAGTATGAGGCCACCACCCTATGGCTACACCTTC	CASSMRPPPYGYTF
TRBV27	TRBJ2-3	.	.	TGTGCCAGCAGTTTTCAGGAACAGGGAATCACAGATACGCAGTATTTT	CASSFQEQGITDTQYF
TRBV29-1	TRBJ1-2	few	TRBD1	TGCAGCGTAAGGTTGTCGGACAGGGGTGTCAACTATGGCTACACCTTC	CSVRLSDRGVNYGYTF
TRBV7-4	TRBJ1-5	few	.	TGTGCCAGCAGCCCTGGTATTAGCGCAGGCGACAATCAGCCCCAGCATTTT	CASSPGISAGDNQPQHF
TRBV19	TRBJ1-2	.	.	TGTGCCAGTAGTATGTTAACAGACTATGGCTACACCTTC	CASSMLTDYGYTF
TRBV7-9	TRBJ1-1	few	.	TGTGCCAGCAGCTTAGTTTTGGGGAACACTGAAGCTTTCTTT	CASSLVLGNTEAFF
TRBV5-5	TRBJ2-5	few	.	TGTGCCAGCAGCTTGTGGCAGGAACGGGAGACCCAGTACTTC	CASSLWQERETQYF
TRBV10-3	TRBJ2-2	.	.	TGTGCCATCAGTGAGGATAAGGCCGTGAGCACCGGGGAGCTGTTTTTT	CAISEDKAVSTGELFF
TRBV11-2	TRBJ2-1	few	TRBD1	TGTGCCAGCAGCTCCCCGGACAGGGGAAGTAATGAGCAGTTCTTC	CASSSPDRGSNEQFF
TRBV19	TRBJ1-1	many	TRBD1	TGTGCCAGTGGGACAGGCACTGAAGCTTTCTTT	CASGTGTEAFF
TRBV6-2/TRBV6-3	TRBJ2-1	.	.	TGTGCCAGCAGTTCTGCCGGGACGAACAATGAGCAGTTCTTC	CASSSAGTNNEQFF
TRBV27	TRBJ1-4	few	.	TGTGCCAGCAGGCCTGGGACCGAGAATGAAAAACTGTTTTTT	CASRPGTENEKLFF
TRBV12-3/TRBV12-4	TRBJ1-5	.	.	TGTGCCAGCAGCTTTGGACGGATGAATCAGCCCCAGCATTTT	CASSFGRMNQPQHF